This T cell receptor (beta chain) was documented in a study of a mutant IDH1 vaccine in newly diagnosed glioma. The overall study: The first vaccination came 4-6 weeks after radiotherapy alone, or with temozolomide cycles. Most patients had received both radiotherapy and temozolomide, the prior options being radiotherapy, temozolomide, or both. The week-35 safety follow-up was V12, and the week-47 study end was V13. The study, taken as a whole, reports: Among all patients, vaccine-induced immune responses occurred in 93.3%.

To note about this clone: Its antigen is still unknown.

The repertoire was sequenced with immunoSEQ multiplex PCR; TCRdb's copy has only in-frame clones and lacks some. The data hold roughly 34,000 clones, with just under 90% observed a single time. Time point of the sample: week 47, end of study. The vaccine gave 300 ug of a 20-mer mutant IDH1 peptide subcutaneously per dose. V was cut by 3 bases and J by 5 bases, with 20 bases left in between. Germline V gives CDR1 SGHNT, CDR2 YYREEE (reference sequence). The CDR3 consists of 16 residues. The source material was PBMCs, sampled from a glioma patient whose treatment included an IDH1 peptide vaccine. This receptor was taken from a woman aged 25 to 39 with glioma. V is TRBV5-4 and J is TRBJ1-1; D perhaps matches TRBD1 (5 bases). The CDR3 DNA follows: TGTGCCAGCAGCTCGGGGGGGGGTTTCGGCTTAACTGAAGCTTTCTTT. Protein product: CASSSGGGFGLTEAFF. Using reference TRBV5-4 and TRBJ1-1 for the parts outside the CDR3, the full variable domain is ETGVTQSPTHLIKTRGQQVTLRCSSQSGHNTVSWYQQALGQGPQFIFQYYREEENGRGNFPPRFSGLQFPNYSSELNVNALELDDSALYLCASSSGGGFGLTEAFFGQGTRLTVV.